This T cell receptor (beta chain) was sequenced in a study of a mutant IDH1 vaccine in newly diagnosed glioma (dated by TCRdb to about 2021). Concerning the study at large: Eight vaccinations were administered to patients in weeks 1, 3, 5, 7, 11, 15, 19 and 23, corresponding to visits V03 through V10. In the chemotherapy-containing groups, vaccination started alongside temozolomide cycles, whereas in patients who had radiotherapy alone it started 4-6 weeks after radiotherapy. The roughly 30 treated patients were around 62% male and around 40% female, with a mean age of roughly 40 years. Before enrollment, most patients had been given radiochemotherapy with temozolomide as standard therapy, while the rest had received either radiotherapy alone or temozolomide alone. Peripheral blood was drawn at six visits: V03 (baseline), V05, V07, V10, V12 and V13. Longitudinal TCRB deep sequencing was done for some 25 treated patients, wherever samples were available for exploratory analyses.

What the time point label conveys for this sample: week 11, during vaccination. Every vaccine dose consisted of 300 ug of a 20-mer mutant IDH1 peptide in Montanide, administered subcutaneously together with topical imiquimod. The donors had newly diagnosed IDH1-mutant astrocytomas of WHO grade 3 or 4 that showed loss of nuclear ATRX. The samples were drawn from NOA16, a multicentre, single-arm, open-label phase I trial in Germany that tested a mutant IDH1 peptide vaccine in humans for the first time. Genomic DNA for TCRB sequencing was extracted from EDTA blood using the DNeasy Blood and Tissue Kit. Library construction relied on the immunoSEQ multiplex PCR assay. Rearranged TCR beta chain sequences were amplified using the hsTCRB Kit according to the manufacturer's protocol. Sequencing of TCRB libraries was carried out on an Illumina MiSeq. In the source study's methods: The proprietary platform of the kit vendor was used for demultiplexing, trimming and gene mapping. Sourced from immuneACCESS, this table was stored by TCRdb with only in-frame sequences that have V and J called. A share of the clones is absent; for the studies checked, an unresolved V gene accounts for under half, and the remainder has no known explanation. The V and J calls and clone size are taken from that table; D and trimming were inferred from the DNA. The sample includes tens of thousands of clones, with 84% observed a single time. Together, the top ten hold 2% to 2.5% of the sample.

Points the paper makes about the study in general: Pseudoprogression seemed to be unrelated to changes in the top peripheral T cell clonotypes found by TCRB sequencing. The authors stated that sample limitations prevented analyses of patient blood samples from being reproduced. Across multiple MHC alleles, vaccine-induced immune responses were seen in approximately 93% of patients. Selection of PBMC samples for TCRB deep sequencing was based on availability.

From cysteine to phenylalanine, the CDR3 is 12 amino acids long. Of all the DNA, just the CDR3 is kept, 36 bases in frame from base 1. In the germline V gene (reference sequence), CDR1 corresponds to LNHNV and CDR2 to YYDKDF. The trim is 4 bases for V and 7 bases for J, with a gap of 9 bases between the germline ends. In regard to this clone: No antigen is known for it. No per-base quality is available; no much larger clone lies one base away.

This sequence was found in a man between 40 and 49 years old with glioma. The source was PBMCs, collected from a glioma patient whose treatment included an IDH1 peptide vaccine. The sequence joins TRBV15 to TRBJ2-3; TRBD1 is a possible D gene, resting on 5 matching bases. The DNA sequence follows: TGTGCCACCAGCACGTCAGGGTATACGCAGTATTTT. Its protein is CATSTSGYTQYF.